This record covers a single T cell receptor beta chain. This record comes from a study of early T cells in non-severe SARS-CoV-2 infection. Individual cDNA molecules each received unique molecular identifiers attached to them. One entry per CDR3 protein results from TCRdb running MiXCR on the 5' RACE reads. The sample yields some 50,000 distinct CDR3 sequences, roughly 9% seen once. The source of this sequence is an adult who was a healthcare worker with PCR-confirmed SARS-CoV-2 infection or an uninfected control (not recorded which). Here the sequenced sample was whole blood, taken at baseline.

DNA for the CDR3: TGTGCCAGCAGACGGACTAGGCTTTCCTACAATGAGCAGTTCTTC. It is translated as CASRRTRLSYNEQFF. V gene TRBV11-3 combines with J gene TRBJ2-1; TRBD2 matches at 7 bases. The germline CDR1 and CDR2 sequences are SGHNT and YENEEA. The CDR3 contains 15 residues. The V segment lost 6 bases and the J segment 1 base; nucleotides outside the gene matches: 6.